This T cell receptor beta chain was documented in a study of human thymus T cells (dated by TCRdb to 2018 to 2021). Describing the broader study: TCR alpha and beta repertoires from about eight infant thymus samples and a few related peripheral blood samples were characterized in the study. Donor ages ranged from roughly 7 to 244 days, and the cohort comprised five to seven male and two female infants. General findings and caveats noted by the study authors: On average, thymus samples gave about 750,000 unique TCRB clonotypes, whereas blood samples gave roughly 80,000. Usage of V and J gene segments appeared to be biased in both the thymic and the peripheral blood repertoires.

Notes on this clone: The antigen it recognizes is unknown. No much larger clonotype is one base removed from it; base qualities were not supplied.

The immunoSEQ multiplex PCR assay was used to amplify the TCRB and TCRAD loci from a standardized quantity of quality-controlled genomic DNA. The amplicons spanned the V(D)J region and were long enough to cover the CDR3 and allow V and J genes to be identified. The commercial immunoSEQ service was used to sequence amplicons on an Illumina platform. In the authors' own workflow: Corrections for primer bias and sequencing errors followed previously described methods, while TCRAD and TCRB definitions were based on the IMGT database. immunoSEQ Analyzer 3.0 and VDJTools were used for repertoire analysis, which covered basic statistics, V/J segment usage, diversity estimates, rarefaction and pairwise overlap. Diversity was estimated with Chao1, ChaoE, Efron-Thisted, Shannon and inverse Simpson indices, and also on datasets down-sampled to the smallest sample. Repertoire overlap used strict matching of CDR3 nucleotide sequence, V gene and J gene, with Jaccard-based multidimensional scaling clustering. TCRdb limited this immuneACCESS table to in-frame rearrangements with V and J called. A share of clones is missing; checked studies link under half to unresolved V genes, and the rest is unexplained. Clonal size and the V and J genes are those of that table, whereas D and trimming came from the DNA. The sample table shows some 50,000 clones, and about 95% are seen once. The ten top clones hold around 0.2% of the sample.

In Finland, the donors were immunologically healthy infants who were having open corrective cardiac surgery for congenital heart defects. From four of the eight donors, a small aliquot of about 0.5-1 mL peripheral blood was collected during surgery. For the blood samples, genomic DNA was extracted from all available leukocytes instead of from a set number of cells. ACK lysis buffer was used to remove erythrocytes from blood, and the leukocytes were stored at -70 degrees C as pellets. A QIAsymphony instrument was used to extract genomic DNA from frozen cell pellets. The germline V and J ends show losses of 1 base and 7 bases respectively, and no gene match explains 6 bases of the junction. Including cysteine and phenylalanine, the CDR3 has 14 amino acids. Only the CDR3 DNA is retained, 42 bases long and in frame from the first base. According to the germline V gene, CDR1 reads MDHEN and CDR2 reads SYDVKM.

The specimen was blood. The sequence derives from a girl under two years old with a congenital heart defect but otherwise immunologically healthy. This chain joins TRBV28 to TRBJ2-7, with 8 bases matching TRBD1. The DNA reads TGTGCCAGCAGTTTATCAGGGGGCGCGGGAGAGCAGTACTTC. The translation is CASSLSGGAGEQYF.